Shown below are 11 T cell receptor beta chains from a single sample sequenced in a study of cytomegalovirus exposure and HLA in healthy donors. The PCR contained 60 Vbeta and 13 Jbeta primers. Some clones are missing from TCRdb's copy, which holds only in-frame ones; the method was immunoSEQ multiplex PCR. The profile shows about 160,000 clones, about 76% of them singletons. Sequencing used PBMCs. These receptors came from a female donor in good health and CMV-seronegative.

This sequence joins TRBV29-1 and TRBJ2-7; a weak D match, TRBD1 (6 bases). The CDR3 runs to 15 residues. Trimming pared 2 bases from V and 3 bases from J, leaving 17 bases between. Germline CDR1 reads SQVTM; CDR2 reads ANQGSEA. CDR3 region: CSVETLGDIYYEQYF. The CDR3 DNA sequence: TGCAGCGTTGAAACTCTAGGGGACATTTACTACGAGCAGTACTTC.

The CDR3 DNA reads TGTGCCAGCAGTGTTGTGTTACAGGGGAACTATGGCTACACCTTC. Amino acids: CASSVVLQGNYGYTF. The chain combines TRBV2 with TRBJ1-2; TRBD1 aligns across 7 bases. Trimming took 4 bases from V and 2 from J; bases not matched to a gene: 7. The CDR3 spans 15 residues. Germline values: CDR1 SNHLY, CDR2 FYNNEI.

The CDR3: CASSTPLASPNTGELFF. CDR3 DNA: TGTGCCAGCAGCACCCCCCTGGCTTCTCCGAACACCGGGGAGCTGTTTTTT. The chain is built from TRBV9 and TRBJ2-2, with D unresolved. V dropped 4 bases and J dropped 0 bases, with 16 bases sitting between them. Germline lookup yields CDR1 SGDLS and CDR2 YYNGEE. CDR3 length: 17 amino acids.

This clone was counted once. DNA for the CDR3: TGTGCCAGCGCCTCGGGAATTTGGAATGGCTACACCTTC. As protein: CASASGIWNGYTF. The J gene is TRBJ1-2, the V gene TRBV9; D remains unclear. This CDR3 region has 13 residues. V was cut by 7 bases and J by 6 bases, with 16 bases left in between. In germline, CDR1 is SGDLS, CDR2 YYNGEE.

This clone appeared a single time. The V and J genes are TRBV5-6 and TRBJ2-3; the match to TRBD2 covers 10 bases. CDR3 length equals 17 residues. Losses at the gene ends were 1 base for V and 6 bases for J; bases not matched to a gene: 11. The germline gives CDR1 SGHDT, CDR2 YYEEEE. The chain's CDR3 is CASSLSGSGGVLDTQYF. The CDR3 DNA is TGTGCCAGCAGCTTGAGCGGGAGCGGGGGGGTTCTGGATACGCAGTATTTT. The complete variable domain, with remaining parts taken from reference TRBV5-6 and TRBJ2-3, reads DAGVTQSPTHLIKTRGQQVTLRCSPKSGHDTVSWYQQALGQGPQFIFQYYEEEERQRGNFPDRFSGHQFPNYSSELNVNALLLGDSALYLCASSLSGSGGVLDTQYFGPGTRLTVL.

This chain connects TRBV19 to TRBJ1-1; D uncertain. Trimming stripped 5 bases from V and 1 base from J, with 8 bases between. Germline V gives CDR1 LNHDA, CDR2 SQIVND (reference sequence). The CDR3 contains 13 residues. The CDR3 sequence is CASSASTNTEAFF. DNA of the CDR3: TGTGCCAGTAGTGCGAGTACGAACACTGAAGCTTTCTTT.

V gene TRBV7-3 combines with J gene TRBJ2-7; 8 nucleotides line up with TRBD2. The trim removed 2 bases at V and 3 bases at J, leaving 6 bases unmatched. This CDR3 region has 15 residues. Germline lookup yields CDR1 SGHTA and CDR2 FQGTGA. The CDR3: CASSLRPAGDYEQYF. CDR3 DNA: TGTGCCAGCAGCTTACGCCCAGCGGGAGACTACGAGCAGTACTTC.

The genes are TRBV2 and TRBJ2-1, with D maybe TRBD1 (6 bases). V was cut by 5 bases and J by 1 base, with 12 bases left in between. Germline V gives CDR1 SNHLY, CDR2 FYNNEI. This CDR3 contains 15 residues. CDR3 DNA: TGTGCCAGCAGTCGACAGGATAGTTCCTACAATGAGCAGTTCTTC. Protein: CASSRQDSSYNEQFF.

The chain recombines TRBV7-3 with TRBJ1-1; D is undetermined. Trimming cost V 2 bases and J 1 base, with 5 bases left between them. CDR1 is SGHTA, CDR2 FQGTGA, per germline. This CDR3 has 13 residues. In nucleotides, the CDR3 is TGTGCCAGCAGCTTAGAGGAGAACACTGAAGCTTTCTTT. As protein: CASSLEENTEAFF.

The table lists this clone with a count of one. CDR3 sequence: CAIREPGQGYEQYF. As DNA, the CDR3 is TGTGCCATCAGAGAACCGGGACAGGGCTACGAGCAGTACTTC. This chain uses TRBV10-3 with TRBJ2-7; TRBD1 matches at 9 bases. CDR1 and CDR2 (germline): ENHRY, SYGVKD. J gave up 3 bases and V 6 bases, and 6 bases lay outside the gene matches. There are 14 residues in the CDR3.

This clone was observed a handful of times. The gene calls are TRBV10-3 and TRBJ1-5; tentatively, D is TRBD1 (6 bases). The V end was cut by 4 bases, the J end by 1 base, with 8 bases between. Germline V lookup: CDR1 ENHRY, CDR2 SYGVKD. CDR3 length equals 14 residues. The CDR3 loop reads CAISAGVSNQPQHF. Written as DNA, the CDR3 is TGTGCCATCAGTGCAGGGGTCAGCAATCAGCCCCAGCATTTT.